The present entry profiles one T cell receptor beta chain with its context. Its matching antigen is unknown. This sample is part of a study of a mutant IDH1 vaccine in newly diagnosed glioma. Study information: Earlier care involved radiotherapy, temozolomide, or both, and the majority received both. Week 35 was safety follow-up visit V12; week 47 was end-of-study visit V13.

Profiling relied on immunoSEQ multiplex PCR, and the TCRdb table lists in-frame clones only, not all of them. Of more than 30,000 clones in the sample, more than 70% were seen once. Time point defined: week 47, end of study. Doses of 300 ug of mutant IDH1 20-mer peptide were given with topical imiquimod. The CDR3 consists of 15 residues. The V end lost 4 bases, the J end lost 4 bases, and 18 bases lay between the germline ends. Germline V gives CDR1 SGHDT, CDR2 YYEEEE. The chain uses TRBV5-6 and TRBJ2-7; D is unresolved. This TCR derives from a man aged 40-49 years with glioma. Here the sequenced sample was PBMCs, taken from a glioma patient whose treatment included an IDH1 peptide vaccine. In nucleotides, the CDR3 is TGTGCCAGCAGCACCTATGAAAGGGTTTGGTACGAGCAGTACTTC. Its protein is CASSTYERVWYEQYF. The full variable domain, with the rest looked up from reference TRBV5-6 and TRBJ2-7, is DAGVTQSPTHLIKTRGQQVTLRCSPKSGHDTVSWYQQALGQGPQFIFQYYEEEERQRGNFPDRFSGHQFPNYSSELNVNALLLGDSALYLCASSTYERVWYEQYFGPGTRLTVT.